The rows below give T cell receptor beta chains drawn from one sample of a study of blood T cell repertoires in COVID-19. Data came from immunoSEQ multiplex PCR; TCRdb stores just in-frame clones and leaves some out. This sample has 250,000 to 300,000 clones, with approximately 85% found just once. What was sequenced was peripheral blood. These receptors were collected from a woman in her 70s with acute or convalescent COVID-19. The CDR3 runs from the conserved cysteine through the conserved F or W. Each record gives: clone size, V gene, J gene, CDR3 protein. The size field is filled for only some rows; it gives once, few, many or a size class.

.	TRBV18	TRBJ2-1	CASSPGQGEYNEQFF
.	TRBV7-7	TRBJ2-3	CASSLLAGGPTDTQYF
.	TRBV29-1	TRBJ1-1	CSVVRSQGSEAFF
.	TRBV5-4	TRBJ2-7	CASSLGSRGPTYEQYF
.	TRBV3-1/TRBV3-2	TRBJ1-2	CASSQDQAGYTF
.	TRBV6-2/TRBV6-3	TRBJ1-6	CASSYSDHSNSPLHF
few	TRBV15	TRBJ1-4	CATSHAVGAGEKLFF
.	TRBV7-9	TRBJ1-4	CASSRTGSTNEKLFF
.	TRBV4-2	TRBJ2-5	CASSQSGGETQYF
.	TRBV19	TRBJ1-3	CASSIARTGNTIYF
once	TRBV18	TRBJ1-2	CASSPQAREREGYTF
once	TRBV11-2	TRBJ2-2	CASSSIQGAGTGELFF
.	TRBV7-9	TRBJ1-1	CASSLKGQGQNTEAFF
.	TRBV5-5	TRBJ2-1	CASSQDRGSYNEQFF
.	TRBV19	TRBJ1-5	CASSMSSQGQPQHF
.	TRBV30	TRBJ2-1	CAWSVDRVAFF